This T cell receptor beta chain came from a study of multiple sclerosis patients with progressive multifocal leukoencephalopathy. Repertoires were generated with immunoSEQ multiplex PCR, while TCRdb's copy carries only in-frame clones and drops some. This sample has tens of thousands of clones; roughly 90% occur once, and the top ten carry 1.3%. Trimming took 2 bases from V and 4 from J; bases not matched to a gene: 4. CDR1 is MGHRA, CDR2 YSYEKL, per germline. The CDR3 loop spans 14 amino acids. Time point denoted: around eleven months of natalizumab therapy. The sample here was PBMCs, taken from a patient treated with natalizumab. This TCR came from a human donor with multiple sclerosis. V and J are TRBV4-1 and TRBJ2-5, with 7 bases aligning to TRBD2. In nucleotides, the CDR3 is TGCGCCAGCAGCCAATGGTGGGGGGGAGAGACCCAGTACTTC. Amino acids: CASSQWWGGETQYF.